The 26 T cell receptor beta chains presented below share a single source sample, sequenced in a study of shared clonotypes between healthy human individuals. The method was immunoSEQ multiplex PCR; TCRdb's version includes in-frame clones alone and lacks a portion of them. The sample has roughly 1 million clones, approximately 70% seen once. Sequenced input: memory CD4+ T cells sorted from blood. Subset noted: CD45RA-negative fraction. The source is a man younger than 35 in good health.

This clone was detected only once. The J gene is TRBJ1-5, the V gene TRBV28, with D tentatively TRBD1 (5 bases). The CDR3 is 12 amino acids. The V end was cut by 8 bases, the J end by 5 bases, with 10 bases between. Germline assignment: CDR1 MDHEN and CDR2 SYDVKM. For the CDR3, the DNA is TGTGCCAGCGGACGAGGGGATCAGCCCCAGCATTTT. The encoded protein is CASGRGDQPQHF.

Worth noting for this clone: A single base separates this from a much larger clone, so it may be a read error. Distinct nucleotide sequences in the sample also encode this CDR3. The chain combines TRBV5-1 with TRBJ1-6, with 9 bases that match TRBD1. The J segment lost 6 bases and the V segment lost 3 bases, leaving 1 base of the junction unmatched. CDR1 SGHRS and CDR2 YFSETQ come from the germline V gene. The CDR3 length is 14 residues. CDR3 in amino acids: CASSSGQGNSPLHF. In DNA, the CDR3 is TGCGCCAGCAGCTCGGGACAGGGTAATTCACCCCTCCACTTT. Combining the CDR3 with reference TRBV5-1 and TRBJ1-6 gives the whole variable domain KAGVTQTPRYLIKTRGQQVTLSCSPISGHRSVSWYQQTPGQGLQFLFEYFSETQRNKGNFPGRFSGRQFSNSRSEMNVSTLELGDSALYLCASSSGQGNSPLHFGNGTRLTVT.

The V and J genes are TRBV28 and TRBJ1-2; D is undetermined. Germline V CDR1 and CDR2: MDHEN, SYDVKM. This CDR3 is built from 14 residues. V lost 4 bases to trimming and J lost 4 bases, with 13 bases between them. Written as DNA, the CDR3 is TGTGCCAGCAGTTCGGTAACCGTATTCTATGGCTACACCTTC. Translation gives CASSSVTVFYGYTF.

About this clone: The sample holds other DNA sequences that translate to the same CDR3. The gene calls are TRBV28 and TRBJ1-2, with D unresolved. The V gene's germline CDR1 is MDHEN and CDR2 SYDVKM. V dropped 6 bases and J dropped 0 bases, with 5 bases sitting between them. The length of the CDR3 is 12 residues. The CDR3 DNA follows: TGTGCCAGCAGGAGGGCTAACTATGGCTACACCTTC. Its protein product is CASRRANYGYTF.

The V gene is TRBV2, the J gene TRBJ2-7, with 10 bases lining up with TRBD1. CDR3 size: 18 residues. Germline V gives CDR1 SNHLY, CDR2 FYNNEI. V gave up 6 bases and J gave up 5 bases; unmatched junction bases: 19. In DNA form, the CDR3 reads TGTGCCAGCAGGATGGGACAGGGGCAGTTGATGTCTATGCACGAGCAGTACTTC. Protein: CASRMGQGQLMSMHEQYF.

The chain uses TRBV30 and TRBJ2-6, with 9 nucleotides matching TRBD1. The CDR3 runs 17 residues. Germline V lookup: CDR1 GTSNPN, CDR2 SVGIG (reference sequence). V was clipped by 3 bases and J by 0 bases; unmatched bases: 6. This chain's CDR3 is CAWRKTGGTSGANVLTF. CDR3 DNA: TGTGCCTGGAGGAAAACAGGGGGCACCTCTGGGGCCAACGTCCTGACTTTC. Filled out from reference TRBV30 and TRBJ2-6, the complete variable domain reads SQTIHQWPATLVQPVGSPLSLECTVEGTSNPNLYWYRQAAGRGLQLLFYSVGIGQISSEVPQNLSASRPQDRQFILSSKKLLLSDSGFYLCAWRKTGGTSGANVLTFGAGSRLTVL.

V and J are TRBV7-9 and TRBJ1-6; unclear D gene. Germline CDR1 is SEHNR and CDR2 is FQNEAQ (reference sequence). V was trimmed by 6 bases and J by 6 bases, leaving 15 bases between them. The CDR3 runs to 15 residues. The CDR3 here is CASRTHEGRNSPLHF. The CDR3 DNA sequence: TGTGCCAGCAGAACCCATGAGGGTCGTAATTCACCCCTCCACTTT.

As concerns this clone: The sample has other DNA sequences that encode this CDR3 too. This CDR3 reads CASSLGTGTYEQYF. CDR3 sequence (DNA): TGCGCCAGCAGCTTAGGGACCGGAACCTACGAGCAGTACTTC. The rearrangement uses TRBV5-1 and TRBJ2-7, with D possibly called TRBD1 or TRBD2 (5 bases each). The germline gives CDR1 SGHRS, CDR2 YFSETQ. The CDR3 is 14 amino acids. V was clipped by 2 bases and J by 2 bases, with 11 bases between them.

The V and J genes are TRBV10-2 and TRBJ2-7, with a possible D match to TRBD1 (6 bases). V was trimmed by 7 bases and J by 0 bases, leaving 10 bases between them. The germline gives CDR1 WSHSY, CDR2 SAAADI. This CDR3 has 13 amino acids. CDR3 nucleotides: TGCGCCAGCAAAACGGACAGCTCCTACGAGCAGTACTTC. This encodes CASKTDSSYEQYF.

The chain employs TRBV7-8 and TRBJ1-3, with D possibly matching TRBD1 (5 bases). Trimming removed 5 bases at V and 2 bases at J, with 10 bases between. CDR3 length: 14 amino acids. CDR1 and CDR2 from the germline V gene are SGHVS and FQNEAQ. The CDR3 sequence is CASSPTGTGNTIYF. The CDR3 nucleotides read TGTGCCAGCAGCCCCACAGGAACTGGAAACACCATATATTTT.

This chain uses TRBV27 with TRBJ2-2; 7 bases match TRBD2. V gave up 6 bases and J gave up 8 bases; unmatched junction bases: 12. Germline V gene sequence: CDR1 MNHEY, CDR2 SMNVEV (reference sequence). The CDR3 has 15 amino acids. For the CDR3, the DNA is TGTGCCAGCAGACAAAGCGGGGTGTTTTGGGGGGAGCTGTTTTTT. Translation: CASRQSGVFWGELFF.

CDR3 nucleotides: TGTGCCAGCAGCTTAGCTGGCCCCAGGAGCACTGAAGCTTTCTTT. Protein: CASSLAGPRSTEAFF. This rearrangement joins TRBV7-2 to TRBJ1-1; the D is unclear. Germline lookup yields CDR1 SGHTA and CDR2 FQGNSA. There are 15 residues in the CDR3. Deletions cut 0 bases from V and 4 bases from J, with 12 bases between.

V and J are TRBV25-1 and TRBJ1-2, with D hard to call. Trimming shortened V by 3 bases and J by 5 bases, and 10 bases separated the two germline ends. The CDR3 is 13 residues long. Germline CDR1 MGHDK, CDR2 SYGVNS. This chain's CDR3 is CASSDEVYYGYTF. Written as DNA, the CDR3 is TGTGCCAGCAGTGATGAGGTGTATTATGGCTACACCTTC.

The gene calls are TRBV10-3 and TRBJ1-3; 10 bases fit TRBD1. V was clipped by 6 bases and J by 9 bases; unmatched bases: 8. This CDR3 contains 14 residues. CDR1 and CDR2 from the germline V gene are ENHRY and SYGVKD. CDR3 sequence reads: CAISPGQGTPTIYF. The CDR3 region has the DNA TGTGCCATCAGCCCGGGACAGGGGACGCCCACCATATATTTT.

The chain couples TRBV5-1 to TRBJ2-7; tentative D call: TRBD2 (6 bases). Germline assignment: CDR1 SGHRS and CDR2 YFSETQ. Trimming took 4 bases from V and 2 from J, leaving 19 bases between them. The CDR3 consists of 16 residues. CDR3 protein: CASSTGPGLDPYEQYF. The CDR3 region has the DNA TGCGCCAGCAGCACGGGACCGGGACTCGACCCCTACGAGCAGTACTTC.

V is TRBV10-3 and J is TRBJ2-1; D tentatively fits TRBD1 or TRBD2 (5 bases each). The V end was cut by 6 bases, the J end by 5 bases, with 11 bases between. The CDR3 runs 13 residues. CDR1 ENHRY and CDR2 SYGVKD come from the germline V gene. The CDR3 is CAIRRGSHNEQFF. Here the CDR3 DNA reads TGTGCCATCAGGAGGGGTTCCCACAATGAGCAGTTCTTC.

This rearrangement joins TRBV29-1 to TRBJ2-1; 10 bases are shared with TRBD1. Germline CDR1 is SQVTM and CDR2 is ANQGSEA. After removal of 4 bases from V and 6 bases from J, the junction contained 3 bases not matched to a gene. The CDR3 totals 13 residues. Here the CDR3 reads CSVGQGAINEQFF. CDR3 coding DNA: TGCAGCGTTGGACAGGGGGCGATCAATGAGCAGTTCTTC.

With regard to this clone: Other DNA sequences within the sample encode an identical CDR3. This chain joins TRBV7-2 and TRBJ2-5, with D possibly being TRBD2 (5 bases). Deletions cut 1 base from V and 1 base from J, with 7 bases between. The CDR3 length is 14 residues. Germline CDR1 and CDR2: SGHTA and FQGNSA. The CDR3 DNA reads TGTGCCAGCAGCTTAGGCGGAGGCCAAGAGACCCAGTACTTC. Translation gives CASSLGGGQETQYF. Full variable domain (remainder filled in from reference TRBV7-2 and TRBJ2-5): GAGVSQSPSNKVTEKGKDVELRCDPISGHTALYWYRQSLGQGLEFLIYFQGNSAPDKSGLPSDRFSAERTGGSVSTLTIQRTQQEDSAVYLCASSLGGGQETQYFGPGTRLLVL.

This clone was seen more than once but under ten times. The chain links TRBV30 to TRBJ1-1; 7 bases line up with TRBD1. This CDR3 spans 13 amino acids. Germline-derived CDR1 and CDR2 are GTSNPN and SVGIG (reference sequence). Unmatched junction bases numbered 5, after V lost 5 bases and J lost 2 bases. Here the CDR3 reads CAWAGGQNTEAFF. The CDR3 DNA sequence: TGTGCCTGGGCAGGGGGGCAAAACACTGAAGCTTTCTTT. The variable domain in full, with the rest retrieved from reference TRBV30 and TRBJ1-1, is SQTIHQWPATLVQPVGSPLSLECTVEGTSNPNLYWYRQAAGRGLQLLFYSVGIGQISSEVPQNLSASRPQDRQFILSSKKLLLSDSGFYLCAWAGGQNTEAFFGQGTRLTVV.

The chain carries TRBV14 and TRBJ2-5; perhaps TRBD1 as D (7 bases). The V gene lost 6 bases and the J gene lost 2 bases, with 19 bases spanning the gap. This CDR3 is 16 amino acids long. Germline V gives CDR1 SGHDN, CDR2 FVKESK. CDR3: CASSRGGGARQETQYF. The CDR3 bases are TGTGCCAGCAGTCGAGGGGGCGGGGCGCGGCAAGAGACCCAGTACTTC.

This clone was seen a few times. V usage is TRBV25-1 and J usage is TRBJ1-1; 8 positions match TRBD1. CDR1 MGHDK and CDR2 SYGVNS come from the germline V gene. The CDR3 contains 15 residues. The ends lost 3 bases at V and 1 base at J; junction bases unmatched: 4. The CDR3 nucleotides are TGTGCCAGCAGTGACACCGGGACAGGGAACACTGAAGCTTTCTTT. It encodes CASSDTGTGNTEAFF.

The gene calls are TRBV30 and TRBJ2-1; 10 bases fit TRBD2. V dropped 2 bases and J dropped 0; count of bases not matched to a gene: 13. The CDR3 contains 19 residues. The germline gives CDR1 GTSNPN, CDR2 SVGIG (reference sequence). Here the CDR3 DNA reads TGTGCCTGGAGTCGTAAAGTGGGGACTAGCGCGAGCTCCTACAATGAGCAGTTCTTC. This codes for CAWSRKVGTSASSYNEQFF.

The rearrangement uses TRBV20-1 and TRBJ2-3; maybe TRBD1 (6 bases). The V end was cut by 6 bases, the J end by 11 bases, with 15 bases between. Germline CDR1 reads DFQATT; CDR2 reads SNEGSKA (reference sequence). This CDR3 is 11 amino acids long. The chain's CDR3 is CSAGRDIKQYF. The CDR3 region has the DNA TGCAGTGCAGGACGGGACATTAAGCAGTATTTT.

The chain recombines TRBV6-6 with TRBJ1-2; the D gene is possibly TRBD1 (6 bases). Germline V lookup: CDR1 MNHNY, CDR2 SVGAGI (reference sequence). V was cut by 8 bases and J by 1 base, with 20 bases left in between. The CDR3 spans 16 residues. CDR3 residues: CASSSNRAPINYGYTF. The CDR3, as DNA: TGTGCCAGCTCTAGTAACAGGGCTCCCATTAACTATGGCTACACCTTC.

The chain combines TRBV5-4 with TRBJ2-5; 14 bases fit TRBD2. Germline values: CDR1 SGHNT, CDR2 YYREEE (reference sequence). The CDR3 extends over 18 amino acids. J gave up 4 bases and V 5 bases, and 13 bases lay outside the gene matches. CDR3 loop: CASSGRLAGGLGGETQYF. In nucleotides, the CDR3 is TGTGCCAGCAGTGGGCGACTAGCGGGGGGGCTCGGCGGAGAGACCCAGTACTTC.

The chain links TRBV29-1 to TRBJ1-1, with unresolved D. With 1 base removed from V and 0 bases from J, the gap between germline ends came to 12 bases. This CDR3 region has 15 residues. The V gene's germline CDR1 is SQVTM and CDR2 ANQGSEA. CDR3 region: CSVEVAGDLNTEAFF. The CDR3 DNA reads as TGCAGCGTTGAAGTGGCAGGAGACCTGAACACTGAAGCTTTCTTT.